Below are 8 T cell receptor beta chains sequenced from a single sample in a study of T cells in Graves' hyperthyroidism and ophthalmopathy. It was RNA transcripts that yielded the amplified TCR beta CDR3 regions. Using the HTBI primer set, a first-round RT-PCR was run on the TCR CDR3. TCRdb analysed the multiplex PCR reads with MiXCR anew, one entry per CDR3 protein. The sample includes approximately 590,000 distinct CDR3 sequences, about 43% seen only once; the top ten take about 8.2%. The sequencing input was peripheral blood or thyroid tissue (not recorded which). These receptors came from a woman aged 18-35 years with Graves' hyperthyroidism.

This clonotype came up many times. The rearrangement uses TRBV25-1 and TRBJ1-5; D not resolved. Deletions cut 4 bases from V and 0 bases from J, with 4 bases between. The CDR3 contains 13 residues. Germline assignment: CDR1 MGHDK and CDR2 SYGVNS. The CDR3 DNA is TGTGCCAGCAGTGGGAATAGCAATCAGCCCCAGCATTTT. It specifies CASSGNSNQPQHF.

In its sample, this clonotype was seen a few times. J is TRBJ2-7 and V is TRBV29-1; a possible D gene is TRBD1 (7 bases). CDR1 is SQVTM and CDR2 is ANQGSEA in the germline V gene. There are 12 residues in the CDR3. V was pared by 5 bases and J by 6 bases, with 14 bases between. Written as DNA, the CDR3 is TGCAGCGTTCTCCGACAGGGAGGCGAGCAGTACTTC. It is translated as CSVLRQGGEQYF.

This clonotype has a handful of counts. CDR3 in amino acids: CASSLWGTGGPHF. DNA for the CDR3: TGTGCCAGCAGTTTATGGGGGACAGGGGGGCCACATTTT. This chain connects TRBV12-3 or TRBV12-4 to TRBJ1-5, with TRBD1 matching over 11 bases. The ends lost 2 bases at V and 16 bases at J; junction bases unmatched: 7. CDR3 size: 13 residues.

The V gene is TRBV25-1, the J gene TRBJ1-2; D unclear. The V gene's germline CDR1 is MGHDK and CDR2 SYGVNS. The CDR3 is 16 residues long. Trimming stripped 6 bases from V and 4 bases from J, with 21 bases between. The CDR3 here is CASSSFKTGMSYGYTF. Written as DNA, the CDR3 is TGTGCCAGCAGCTCCTTCAAGACGGGGATGAGCTATGGCTACACCTTC.

J is TRBJ2-5 and V is TRBV7-8; 8 bases align to TRBD2. Germline CDR1 is SGHVS and CDR2 is FQNEAQ. The V gene end was trimmed by 2 bases and the J gene end by 7 bases; junction bases not matched to a gene: 3. The CDR3 runs 13 residues. Here the CDR3 reads CASSLWAGGTQYF. Written as DNA, the CDR3 is TGTGCCAGCAGCTTATGGGCGGGAGGGACCCAGTACTTC.

This clonotype was observed a handful of times. This chain uses TRBV20-1 with TRBJ1-2; no reliable D call. Germline-derived CDR1 and CDR2 are DFQATT and SNEGSKA (reference sequence). V lost 2 bases and J lost 6, with 7 bases in between. This CDR3 has 11 residues. The CDR3 loop is CSARLNDGYTF. The CDR3 bases are TGCAGTGCTAGACTTAATGATGGCTACACCTTC.

V gene TRBV29-1 combines with J gene TRBJ1-2, with TRBD1 matching over 9 bases. The CDR3 has 18 amino acids. Per germline, CDR1 SQVTM and CDR2 ANQGSEA. V lost 7 bases to trimming and J lost 0 bases; unmatched junction nucleotides: 18. The CDR3 DNA reads TGCAGCGCCGACACCCAAGGGACAGGGATGTTAGCTAACTATGGCTACACCTTC. Protein: CSADTQGTGMLANYGYTF.

The V and J genes are TRBV19 and TRBJ2-2; D possibly matches TRBD1 or TRBD2 (5 bases each). The CDR3 runs 14 residues. The V and J ends lost 7 bases and 2 bases respectively, with 11 bases between them. Germline V gives CDR1 LNHDA, CDR2 SQIVND (reference sequence). Here the CDR3 reads CASTRGVNTGELFF. The CDR3 bases are TGTGCCAGTACTCGAGGGGTAAACACCGGGGAGCTGTTTTTT.